The sequence of this T cell receptor beta chain was determined in a study of glioma-infiltrating T cells after dendritic cell vaccination (dated by TCRdb to the mid-2010s). The study in broad terms: The cohort comprised around 15 glioblastoma patients from Phase I and II dendritic cell vaccination trials, 9 newly diagnosed and 6 with recurrent disease. The vaccine consisted of monocyte-derived dendritic cells cultured about seven days with IL-4 and GM-CSF, then pulsed overnight with autologous tumor lysate. In glioblastoma patients vaccinated with dendritic cells, deep sequencing of TCR beta CDR3 regions served to measure tumor-infiltrating lymphocyte content and to compare repertoires between tumor and blood. Three intradermal dendritic cell vaccine injections were administered to patients at biweekly intervals in the arm below the axilla. Survival after dendritic cell vaccination was correlated with TCR sequencing metrics such as TIL content and the overlap between tumor and blood repertoires. Between the early 2000s and the early 2010s, the patients were given dendritic cell vaccination pulsed with autologous tumor lysate.

Broader findings and caveats from the paper: TCR clonality showed no direct relationship with survival, which suggests that a diverse polyclonal response may be important. The cohort was small and heterogeneous, and full blood and tumor sets were available for few patients, with initial-recurrent tumor pairs available for even fewer patients. The response model built on TCR overlap across three groups was characterized as speculative, with prospective validation still needed. Longer time to progression and overall survival after dendritic cell vaccination were predicted by higher estimated pretreatment TIL content.

The CDR3 covers 15 residues, taking in both the cysteine and the phenylalanine. CDR3 DNA is the only sequence kept; it has 45 bases, read in frame from the first base. Germline trimming: 5 bases from V, 3 bases from J; junction bases outside gene matches: 7. CDR1 and CDR2 are drawn from the germline V gene (reference sequence): SEHNR, FQNEAQ. Explained via the paper, the time point label denotes: after dendritic cell vaccination, including at tumor progression/relapse. Selection of patients required sufficient residual fresh-frozen tumor tissue and over two years of available survival data. Although molecular status otherwise differed among the glioblastoma patients, no patient had an isocitrate dehydrogenase mutation. PBMC were collected before vaccination, two weeks after the third vaccination, and at tumor progression if progression occurred. Genomic DNA was extracted with the Qiagen DNeasy Blood extraction Kit.

The immunoSEQ assay amplified TCRB CDR3 regions from around 2 micrograms of genomic DNA, or from all available DNA when less than that amount was available. For multiplex PCR, 60 forward primers for TCR V beta segments and 13 reverse primers for J beta segments were used. To estimate the number of reads per starting template, synthetic control templates were added to each sample at limiting dilution. Reads of 87 bp were generated by sequencing on the Illumina HiSeq System. Under the source paper's analysis protocol: PCR and sequencing errors were removed by a nearest neighbor algorithm that merged closely related sequences. TCR overlap was defined as the percentage of unique tumor TCR beta sequences that were also found in the peripheral blood of the same patient. Here the immuneACCESS table is served through TCRdb, limited to in-frame sequences with V and J called. Missing clones are a known gap in these copies; in checked studies unresolved V genes cover under half, and the rest lacks a known reason. V, J and clone size are taken as reported in that table, and D and trimming were inferred from the DNA itself. The sample has approximately 50,000 clones on record, about 91% of them singletons. The biggest ten clones account for 5.3% of the sample.

In the case of this clone: Its antigen is still unknown. No qualities accompany the bases; no much larger clone lies one base away.

The sequence links TRBV7-9 to TRBJ1-1; TRBD1 fits 9 bases in the junction. This clonotype was sampled from a human donor with glioblastoma. Here the sequenced sample was blood, taken after dendritic cell vaccination. The DNA is as follows: TGTGCCAGCAGCCCCTGGGACAGGGCGCACACTGAAGCTTTCTTT. It specifies CASSPWDRAHTEAFF.